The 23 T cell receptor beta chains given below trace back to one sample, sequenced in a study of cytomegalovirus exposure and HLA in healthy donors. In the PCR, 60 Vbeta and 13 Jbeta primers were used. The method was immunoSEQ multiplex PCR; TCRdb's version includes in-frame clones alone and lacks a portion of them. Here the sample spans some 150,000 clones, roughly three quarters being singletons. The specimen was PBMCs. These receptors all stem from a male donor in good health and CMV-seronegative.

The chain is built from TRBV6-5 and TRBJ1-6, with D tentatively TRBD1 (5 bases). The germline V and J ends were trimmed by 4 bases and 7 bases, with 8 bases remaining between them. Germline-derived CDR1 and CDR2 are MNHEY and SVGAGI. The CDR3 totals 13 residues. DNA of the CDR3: TGTGCCAGCAGTTCCCCAGGGAATTCACCCCTCCACTTT. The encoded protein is CASSSPGNSPLHF.

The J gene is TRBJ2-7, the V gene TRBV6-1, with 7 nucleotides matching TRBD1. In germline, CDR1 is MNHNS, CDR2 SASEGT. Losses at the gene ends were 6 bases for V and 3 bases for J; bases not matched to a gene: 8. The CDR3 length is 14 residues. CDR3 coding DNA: TGTGCCAGCAGGACCCCGGGACAGCTCTACGAGCAGTACTTC. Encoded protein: CASRTPGQLYEQYF.

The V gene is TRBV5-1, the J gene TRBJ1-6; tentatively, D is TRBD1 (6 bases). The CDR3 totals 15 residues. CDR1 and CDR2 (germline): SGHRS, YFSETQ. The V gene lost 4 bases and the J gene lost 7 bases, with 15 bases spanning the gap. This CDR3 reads CASSRTTGTNSPLHF. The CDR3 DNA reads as TGCGCCAGCAGCCGGACGACAGGTACAAATTCACCCCTCCACTTT.

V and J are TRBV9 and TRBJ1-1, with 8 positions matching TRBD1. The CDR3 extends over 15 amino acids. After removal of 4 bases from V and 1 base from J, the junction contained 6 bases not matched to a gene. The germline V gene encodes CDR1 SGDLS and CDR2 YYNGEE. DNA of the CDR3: TGTGCCAGCAGCAAGGGACAGGACACGAACACTGAAGCTTTCTTT. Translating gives CASSKGQDTNTEAFF.

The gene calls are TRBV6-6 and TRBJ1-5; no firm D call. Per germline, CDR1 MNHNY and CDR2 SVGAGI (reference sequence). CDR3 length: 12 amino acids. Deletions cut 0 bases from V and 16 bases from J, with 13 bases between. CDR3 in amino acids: CASSYSSDNQHF. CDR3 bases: TGTGCCAGCAGTTACTCGAGTGACAATCAACATTTT.

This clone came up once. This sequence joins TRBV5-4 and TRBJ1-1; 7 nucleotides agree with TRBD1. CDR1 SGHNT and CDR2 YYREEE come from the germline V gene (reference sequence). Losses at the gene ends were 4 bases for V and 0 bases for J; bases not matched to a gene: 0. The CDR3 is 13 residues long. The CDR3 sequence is CASSDRVNTEAFF. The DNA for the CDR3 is TGTGCCAGCAGCGACAGGGTGAACACTGAAGCTTTCTTT.

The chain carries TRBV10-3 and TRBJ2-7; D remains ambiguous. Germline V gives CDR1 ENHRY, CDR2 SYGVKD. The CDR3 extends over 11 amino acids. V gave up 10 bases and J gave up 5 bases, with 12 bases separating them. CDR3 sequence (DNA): TGTGCCACACGCGTATTCGACGAGCAGTACTTC. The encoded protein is CATRVFDEQYF.

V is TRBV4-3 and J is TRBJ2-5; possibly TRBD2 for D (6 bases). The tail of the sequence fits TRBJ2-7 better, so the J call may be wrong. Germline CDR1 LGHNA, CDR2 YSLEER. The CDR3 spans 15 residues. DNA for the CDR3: TGCGCCAGCAGCCCGCAAATTCAAGCGGGCTACGAGCAGTACTTC. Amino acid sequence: CASSPQIQAGYEQYF.

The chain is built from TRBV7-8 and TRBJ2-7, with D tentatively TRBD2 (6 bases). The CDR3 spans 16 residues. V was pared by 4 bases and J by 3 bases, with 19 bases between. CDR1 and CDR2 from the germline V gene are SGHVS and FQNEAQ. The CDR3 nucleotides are TGTGCCAGCAGCTCCCGTCCCGCGGGATCTCTCTACGAGCAGTACTTC. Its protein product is CASSSRPAGSLYEQYF.

In nucleotides, the CDR3 is TGTGCCACCAGCAGAGATGGCGCGGGAGGGACCGGGGAGCTGTTTTTT. Encoded protein: CATSRDGAGGTGELFF. V and J are TRBV15 and TRBJ2-2, with 9 bases that match TRBD2. V gave up 0 bases and J gave up 5 bases; unmatched junction bases: 4. The CDR3 length is 16 residues. CDR1 is LNHNV, CDR2 YYDKDF, per germline (reference sequence). The variable domain in full, completed from reference TRBV15 and TRBJ2-2, reads DAMVIQNPRYQVTQFGKPVTLSCSQTLNHNVMYWYQQKSSQAPKLLFHYYDKDFNNEADTPDNFQSRRPNTSFCFLDIRSPGLGDTAMYLCATSRDGAGGTGELFFGEGSRLTVL.

This chain's CDR3 is CASSLTGTTGELFF. In DNA, the CDR3 is TGTGCCAGCAGCTTGACAGGGACCACCGGGGAGCTGTTTTTT. The chain joins TRBV7-9 to TRBJ2-2; TRBD1 matches at 7 bases. There are 14 residues in the CDR3. Trimming took 3 bases from V and 4 from J; bases not matched to a gene: 2. Germline V lookup: CDR1 SEHNR, CDR2 FQNEAQ (reference sequence).

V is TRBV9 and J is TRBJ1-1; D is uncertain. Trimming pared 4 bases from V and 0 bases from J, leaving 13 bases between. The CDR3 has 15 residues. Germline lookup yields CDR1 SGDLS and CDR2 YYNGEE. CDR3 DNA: TGTGCCAGCAGCTCCCGCCCCGACATGAACACTGAAGCTTTCTTT. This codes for CASSSRPDMNTEAFF. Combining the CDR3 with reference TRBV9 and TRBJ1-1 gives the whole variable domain DSGVTQTPKHLITATGQRVTLRCSPRSGDLSVYWYQQSLDQGLQFLIQYYNGEERAKGNILERFSAQQFPDLHSELNLSSLELGDSALYFCASSSRPDMNTEAFFGQGTRLTVV.

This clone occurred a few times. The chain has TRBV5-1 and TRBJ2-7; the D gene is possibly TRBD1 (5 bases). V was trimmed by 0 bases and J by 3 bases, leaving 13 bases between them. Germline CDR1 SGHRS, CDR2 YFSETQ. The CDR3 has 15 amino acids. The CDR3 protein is CASSLGQGLNYEQYF. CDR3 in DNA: TGCGCCAGCAGCTTGGGCCAGGGATTGAACTACGAGCAGTACTTC.

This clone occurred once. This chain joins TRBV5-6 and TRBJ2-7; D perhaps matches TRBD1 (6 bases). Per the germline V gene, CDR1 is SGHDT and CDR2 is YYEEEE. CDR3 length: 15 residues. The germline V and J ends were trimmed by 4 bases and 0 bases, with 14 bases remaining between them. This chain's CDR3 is CASSRRTAFSYEQYF. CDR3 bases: TGTGCCAGCAGCCGCCGGACAGCCTTCTCCTACGAGCAGTACTTC.

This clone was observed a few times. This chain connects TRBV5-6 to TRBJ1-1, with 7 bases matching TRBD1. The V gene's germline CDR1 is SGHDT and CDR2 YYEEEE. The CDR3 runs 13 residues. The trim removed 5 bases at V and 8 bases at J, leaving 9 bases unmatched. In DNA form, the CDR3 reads TGTGCCAGCAGTCCACAGGGGCGCCTGGAAGCTTTCTTT. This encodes CASSPQGRLEAFF. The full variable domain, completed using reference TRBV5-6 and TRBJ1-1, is DAGVTQSPTHLIKTRGQQVTLRCSPKSGHDTVSWYQQALGQGPQFIFQYYEEEERQRGNFPDRFSGHQFPNYSSELNVNALLLGDSALYLCASSPQGRLEAFFGQGTRLTVV.

The CDR3 coding sequence is TGTGCCAGCAGTTTTGACAGGATATCCTACGAGCAGTACTTC. Protein: CASSFDRISYEQYF. J is TRBJ2-5 and V is TRBV6-1, with a weak D call TRBD1 (6 bases). Gene TRBJ2-7 matches the end of the DNA better, so the J call may be wrong. Germline V lookup: CDR1 MNHNS, CDR2 SASEGT. The CDR3 sequence is 14 residues long.

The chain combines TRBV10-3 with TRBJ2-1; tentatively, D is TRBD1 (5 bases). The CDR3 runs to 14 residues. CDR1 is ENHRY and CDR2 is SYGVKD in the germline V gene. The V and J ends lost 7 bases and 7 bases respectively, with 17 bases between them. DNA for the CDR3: TGTGCCATCAAAAGGGGCCCACTGGGGAATGAGCAGTTCTTC. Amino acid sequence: CAIKRGPLGNEQFF.

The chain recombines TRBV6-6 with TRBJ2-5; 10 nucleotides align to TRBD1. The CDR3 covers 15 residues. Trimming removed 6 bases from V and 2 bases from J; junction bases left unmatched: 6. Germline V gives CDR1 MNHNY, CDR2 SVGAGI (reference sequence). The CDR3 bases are TGTGCCAGCAGGGTAGCGGGACAGGGGCAAGAGACCCAGTACTTC. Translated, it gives CASRVAGQGQETQYF.

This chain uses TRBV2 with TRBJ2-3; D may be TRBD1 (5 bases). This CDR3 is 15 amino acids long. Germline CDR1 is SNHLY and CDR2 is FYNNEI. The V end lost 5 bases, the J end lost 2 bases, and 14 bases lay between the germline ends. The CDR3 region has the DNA TGTGCCAGCAGTTCCCCGACAGCGAACACAGATACGCAGTATTTT. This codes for CASSSPTANTDTQYF.

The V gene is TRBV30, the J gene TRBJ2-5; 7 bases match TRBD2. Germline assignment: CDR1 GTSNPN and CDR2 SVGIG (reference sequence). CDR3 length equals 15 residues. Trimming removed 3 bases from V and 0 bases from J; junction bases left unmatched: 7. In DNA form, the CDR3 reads TGTGCCTGGAGGGCTAGCGGATCGTACCAAGAGACCCAGTACTTC. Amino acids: CAWRASGSYQETQYF.

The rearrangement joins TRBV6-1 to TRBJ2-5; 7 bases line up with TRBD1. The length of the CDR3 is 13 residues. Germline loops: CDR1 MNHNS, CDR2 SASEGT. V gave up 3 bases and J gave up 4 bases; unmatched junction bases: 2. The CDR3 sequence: CASSERQGETQYF. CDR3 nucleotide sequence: TGTGCCAGCAGTGAGAGACAGGGAGAGACCCAGTACTTC.

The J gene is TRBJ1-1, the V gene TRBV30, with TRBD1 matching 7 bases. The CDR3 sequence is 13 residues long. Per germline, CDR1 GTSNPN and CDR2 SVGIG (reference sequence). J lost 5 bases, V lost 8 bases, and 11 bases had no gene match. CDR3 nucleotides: TGTGCCCAGAAGACAGGGCTTTTGACTGAAGCTTTCTTT. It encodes CAQKTGLLTEAFF.

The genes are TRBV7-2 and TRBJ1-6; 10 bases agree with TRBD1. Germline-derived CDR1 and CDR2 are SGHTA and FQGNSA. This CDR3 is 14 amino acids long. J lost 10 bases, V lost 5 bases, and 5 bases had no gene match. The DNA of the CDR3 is TGTGCCAGCAGCCGAGACAGGGGGCAGTCACCCCTCCACTTT. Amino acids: CASSRDRGQSPLHF.